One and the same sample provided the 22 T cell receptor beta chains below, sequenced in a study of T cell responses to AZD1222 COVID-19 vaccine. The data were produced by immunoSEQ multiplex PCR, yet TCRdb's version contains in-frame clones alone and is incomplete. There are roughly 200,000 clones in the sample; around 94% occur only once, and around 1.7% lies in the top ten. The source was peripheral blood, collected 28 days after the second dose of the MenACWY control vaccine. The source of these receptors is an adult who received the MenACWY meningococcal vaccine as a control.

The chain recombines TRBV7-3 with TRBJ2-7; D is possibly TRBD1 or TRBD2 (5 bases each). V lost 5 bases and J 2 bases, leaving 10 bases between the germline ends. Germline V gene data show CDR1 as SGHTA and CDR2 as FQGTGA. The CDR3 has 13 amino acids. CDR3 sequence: CASSRDGPYEQYF. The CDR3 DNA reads TGTGCCAGCAGCCGGGACGGACCCTACGAGCAGTACTTC.

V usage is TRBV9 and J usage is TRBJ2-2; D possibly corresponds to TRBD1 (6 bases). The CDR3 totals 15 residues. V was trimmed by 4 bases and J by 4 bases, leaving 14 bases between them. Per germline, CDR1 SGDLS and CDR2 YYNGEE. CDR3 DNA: TGTGCCAGCAGCCTAATAGAAGGGGGCACCGGGGAGCTGTTTTTT. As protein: CASSLIEGGTGELFF.

The CDR3 reads CASSYSGSSGNTIYF. DNA for the CDR3: TGTGCCAGCAGTTACTCTGGCAGCTCTGGAAACACCATATATTTT. The chain recombines TRBV6-6 with TRBJ1-3; D is ambiguous. V dropped 0 bases and J dropped 0 bases, with 6 bases sitting between them. CDR3 size: 15 residues. Germline V lookup: CDR1 MNHNY, CDR2 SVGAGI (reference sequence).

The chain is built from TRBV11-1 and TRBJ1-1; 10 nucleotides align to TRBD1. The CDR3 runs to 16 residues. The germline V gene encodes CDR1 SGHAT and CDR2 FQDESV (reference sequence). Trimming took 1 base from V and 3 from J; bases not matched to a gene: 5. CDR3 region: CASSLGAGTGDTEAFF. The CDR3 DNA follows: TGTGCCAGCAGCTTAGGGGCTGGGACAGGGGACACTGAAGCTTTCTTT.

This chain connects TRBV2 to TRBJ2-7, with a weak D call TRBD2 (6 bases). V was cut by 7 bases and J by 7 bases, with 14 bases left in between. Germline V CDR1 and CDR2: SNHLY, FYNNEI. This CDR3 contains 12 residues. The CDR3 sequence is CASMFRRDEQYF. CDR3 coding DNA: TGTGCCAGCATGTTTAGGAGGGATGAGCAGTACTTC.

DNA for the CDR3: TGTGCCAGTAGTATACGTGCAGCCCAAGAGACCCAGTACTTC. Its translation: CASSIRAAQETQYF. The rearrangement uses TRBV19 and TRBJ2-5; D is unresolved. CDR1 and CDR2 (germline): LNHDA, SQIVND (reference sequence). The CDR3 length is 14 residues. Trimming stripped 2 bases from V and 1 base from J, with 8 bases between.

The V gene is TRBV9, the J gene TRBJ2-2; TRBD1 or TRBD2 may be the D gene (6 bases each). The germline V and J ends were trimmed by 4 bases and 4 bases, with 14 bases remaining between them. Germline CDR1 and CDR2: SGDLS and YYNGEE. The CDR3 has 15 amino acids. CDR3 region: CASSPVGGITGELFF. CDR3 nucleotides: TGTGCCAGCAGCCCCGTAGGGGGGATCACCGGGGAGCTGTTTTTT. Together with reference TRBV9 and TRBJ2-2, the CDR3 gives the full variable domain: DSGVTQTPKHLITATGQRVTLRCSPRSGDLSVYWYQQSLDQGLQFLIQYYNGEERAKGNILERFSAQQFPDLHSELNLSSLELGDSALYFCASSPVGGITGELFFGEGSRLTVL.

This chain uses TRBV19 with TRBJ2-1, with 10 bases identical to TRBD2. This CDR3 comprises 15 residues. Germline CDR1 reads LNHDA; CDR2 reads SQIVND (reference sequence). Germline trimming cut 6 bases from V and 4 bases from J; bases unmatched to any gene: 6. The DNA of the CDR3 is TGTGCCAGTAGCCCCCTAGCGGGAGAATACAATGAGCAGTTCTTC. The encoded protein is CASSPLAGEYNEQFF.

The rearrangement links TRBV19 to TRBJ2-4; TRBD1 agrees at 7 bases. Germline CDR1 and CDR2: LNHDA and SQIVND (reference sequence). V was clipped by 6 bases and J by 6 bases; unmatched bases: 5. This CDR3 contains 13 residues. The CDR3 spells CASSYRDRNIQYF. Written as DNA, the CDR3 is TGTGCCAGTAGCTATCGGGACAGAAACATTCAGTACTTC.

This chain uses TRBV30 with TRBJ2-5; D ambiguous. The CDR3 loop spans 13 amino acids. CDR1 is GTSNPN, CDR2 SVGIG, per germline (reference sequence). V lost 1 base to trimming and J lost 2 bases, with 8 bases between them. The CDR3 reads CAWSEAAQETQYF. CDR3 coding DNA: TGTGCCTGGAGTGAGGCAGCTCAAGAGACCCAGTACTTC. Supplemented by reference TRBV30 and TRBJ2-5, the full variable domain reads SQTIHQWPATLVQPVGSPLSLECTVEGTSNPNLYWYRQAAGRGLQLLFYSVGIGQISSEVPQNLSASRPQDRQFILSSKKLLLSDSGFYLCAWSEAAQETQYFGPGTRLLVL.

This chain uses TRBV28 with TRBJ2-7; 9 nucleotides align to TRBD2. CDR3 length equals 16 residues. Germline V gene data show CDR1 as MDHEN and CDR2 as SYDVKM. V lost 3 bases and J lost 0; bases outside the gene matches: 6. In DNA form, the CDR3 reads TGTGCCAGCAGTTTTGGGGGTAGCGGGAGCTCCTACGAGCAGTACTTC. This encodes CASSFGGSGSSYEQYF.

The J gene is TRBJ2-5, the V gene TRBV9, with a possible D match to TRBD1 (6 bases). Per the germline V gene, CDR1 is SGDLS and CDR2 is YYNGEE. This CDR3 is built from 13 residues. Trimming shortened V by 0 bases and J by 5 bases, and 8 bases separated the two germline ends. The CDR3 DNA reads TGTGCCAGCAGCGTAGACAGGGCCGAGACCCAGTACTTC. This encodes CASSVDRAETQYF.

The CDR3 DNA reads TGTGCCAGCAGCTTCCAGAAAAATGAGCAGTTCTTC. This sequence encodes CASSFQKNEQFF. The chain joins TRBV7-8 to TRBJ2-1; the D is unclear. V was trimmed by 3 bases and J by 7 bases, leaving 7 bases between them. The CDR3 is 12 amino acids. CDR1 and CDR2 from the germline V gene are SGHVS and FQNEAQ.

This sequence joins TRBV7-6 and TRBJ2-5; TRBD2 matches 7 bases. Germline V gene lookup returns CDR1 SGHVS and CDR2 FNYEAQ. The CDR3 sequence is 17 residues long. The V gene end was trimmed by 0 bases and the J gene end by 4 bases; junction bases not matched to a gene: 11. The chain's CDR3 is CASSLAGGGRGVETQYF. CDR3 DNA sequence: TGTGCCAGCAGCTTAGCGGGCGGGGGAAGAGGAGTAGAGACCCAGTACTTC.

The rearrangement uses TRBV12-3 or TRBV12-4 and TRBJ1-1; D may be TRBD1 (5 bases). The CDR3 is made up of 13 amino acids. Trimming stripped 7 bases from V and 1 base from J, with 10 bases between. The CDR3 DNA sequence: TGTGCCAGCACGGAGGGGTCGAACACTGAAGCTTTCTTT. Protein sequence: CASTEGSNTEAFF.

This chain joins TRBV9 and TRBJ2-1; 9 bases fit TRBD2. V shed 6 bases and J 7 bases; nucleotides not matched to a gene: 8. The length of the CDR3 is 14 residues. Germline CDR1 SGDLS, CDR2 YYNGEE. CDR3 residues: CASTPDSGSNEQFF. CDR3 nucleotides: TGTGCCAGCACCCCGGATAGCGGGAGTAATGAGCAGTTCTTC.

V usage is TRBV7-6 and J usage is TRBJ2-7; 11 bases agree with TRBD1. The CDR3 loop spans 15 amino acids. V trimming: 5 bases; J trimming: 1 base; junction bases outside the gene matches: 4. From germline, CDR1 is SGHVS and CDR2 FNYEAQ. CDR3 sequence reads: CASSRGQGGSYEQYF. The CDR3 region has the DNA TGTGCCAGCAGCCGGGGACAGGGGGGGTCCTACGAGCAGTACTTC. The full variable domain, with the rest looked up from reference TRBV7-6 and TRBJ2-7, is GAGVSQSPRYKVTKRGQDVALRCDPISGHVSLYWYRQALGQGPEFLTYFNYEAQQDKSGLPNDRFSAERPEGSISTLTIQRTEQRDSAMYRCASSRGQGGSYEQYFGPGTRLTVT.

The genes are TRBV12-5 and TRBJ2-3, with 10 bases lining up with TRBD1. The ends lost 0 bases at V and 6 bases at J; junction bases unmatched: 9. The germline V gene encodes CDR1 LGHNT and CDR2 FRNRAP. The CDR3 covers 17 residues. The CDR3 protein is CASGLVLGTGEKDTQYF. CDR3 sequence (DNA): TGTGCTAGTGGTTTGGTACTAGGGACAGGGGAGAAGGATACGCAGTATTTT.

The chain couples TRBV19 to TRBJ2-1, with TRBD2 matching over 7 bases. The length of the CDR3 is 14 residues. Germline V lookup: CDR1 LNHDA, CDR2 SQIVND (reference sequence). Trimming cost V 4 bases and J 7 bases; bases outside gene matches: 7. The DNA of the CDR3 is TGTGCCAGTAGTAGGGCGGGAGTTGGAAATGAGCAGTTCTTC. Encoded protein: CASSRAGVGNEQFF.

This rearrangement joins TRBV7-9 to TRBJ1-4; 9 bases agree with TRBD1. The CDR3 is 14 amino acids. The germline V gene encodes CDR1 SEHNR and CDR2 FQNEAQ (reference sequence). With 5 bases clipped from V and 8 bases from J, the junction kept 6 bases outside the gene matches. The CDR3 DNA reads TGTGCCAGCAGCCCCGGGACAGGGAAAGAAAAACTGTTTTTT. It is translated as CASSPGTGKEKLFF.

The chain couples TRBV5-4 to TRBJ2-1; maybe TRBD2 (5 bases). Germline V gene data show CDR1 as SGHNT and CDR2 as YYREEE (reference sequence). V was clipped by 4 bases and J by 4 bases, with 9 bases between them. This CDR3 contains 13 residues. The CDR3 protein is CASSTDSYNEQFF. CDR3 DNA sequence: TGTGCCAGCAGCACGGACTCTTACAATGAGCAGTTCTTC. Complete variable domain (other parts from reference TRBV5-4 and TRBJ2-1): ETGVTQSPTHLIKTRGQQVTLRCSSQSGHNTVSWYQQALGQGPQFIFQYYREEENGRGNFPPRFSGLQFPNYSSELNVNALELDDSALYLCASSTDSYNEQFFGPGTRLTVL.

The CDR3 coding sequence is TGTGCCAGCAGCTTGGTGGGCGGGAACACTGAAGCTTTCTTT. Amino acid sequence: CASSLVGGNTEAFF. The V call is TRBV5-6, the J call TRBJ1-1; D is unclear. There are 14 residues in the CDR3. Germline V CDR1 and CDR2: SGHDT, YYEEEE. V gave up 0 bases and J gave up 1 base, with 7 bases separating them. Full variable domain (remainder filled in from reference TRBV5-6 and TRBJ1-1): DAGVTQSPTHLIKTRGQQVTLRCSPKSGHDTVSWYQQALGQGPQFIFQYYEEEERQRGNFPDRFSGHQFPNYSSELNVNALLLGDSALYLCASSLVGGNTEAFFGQGTRLTVV.